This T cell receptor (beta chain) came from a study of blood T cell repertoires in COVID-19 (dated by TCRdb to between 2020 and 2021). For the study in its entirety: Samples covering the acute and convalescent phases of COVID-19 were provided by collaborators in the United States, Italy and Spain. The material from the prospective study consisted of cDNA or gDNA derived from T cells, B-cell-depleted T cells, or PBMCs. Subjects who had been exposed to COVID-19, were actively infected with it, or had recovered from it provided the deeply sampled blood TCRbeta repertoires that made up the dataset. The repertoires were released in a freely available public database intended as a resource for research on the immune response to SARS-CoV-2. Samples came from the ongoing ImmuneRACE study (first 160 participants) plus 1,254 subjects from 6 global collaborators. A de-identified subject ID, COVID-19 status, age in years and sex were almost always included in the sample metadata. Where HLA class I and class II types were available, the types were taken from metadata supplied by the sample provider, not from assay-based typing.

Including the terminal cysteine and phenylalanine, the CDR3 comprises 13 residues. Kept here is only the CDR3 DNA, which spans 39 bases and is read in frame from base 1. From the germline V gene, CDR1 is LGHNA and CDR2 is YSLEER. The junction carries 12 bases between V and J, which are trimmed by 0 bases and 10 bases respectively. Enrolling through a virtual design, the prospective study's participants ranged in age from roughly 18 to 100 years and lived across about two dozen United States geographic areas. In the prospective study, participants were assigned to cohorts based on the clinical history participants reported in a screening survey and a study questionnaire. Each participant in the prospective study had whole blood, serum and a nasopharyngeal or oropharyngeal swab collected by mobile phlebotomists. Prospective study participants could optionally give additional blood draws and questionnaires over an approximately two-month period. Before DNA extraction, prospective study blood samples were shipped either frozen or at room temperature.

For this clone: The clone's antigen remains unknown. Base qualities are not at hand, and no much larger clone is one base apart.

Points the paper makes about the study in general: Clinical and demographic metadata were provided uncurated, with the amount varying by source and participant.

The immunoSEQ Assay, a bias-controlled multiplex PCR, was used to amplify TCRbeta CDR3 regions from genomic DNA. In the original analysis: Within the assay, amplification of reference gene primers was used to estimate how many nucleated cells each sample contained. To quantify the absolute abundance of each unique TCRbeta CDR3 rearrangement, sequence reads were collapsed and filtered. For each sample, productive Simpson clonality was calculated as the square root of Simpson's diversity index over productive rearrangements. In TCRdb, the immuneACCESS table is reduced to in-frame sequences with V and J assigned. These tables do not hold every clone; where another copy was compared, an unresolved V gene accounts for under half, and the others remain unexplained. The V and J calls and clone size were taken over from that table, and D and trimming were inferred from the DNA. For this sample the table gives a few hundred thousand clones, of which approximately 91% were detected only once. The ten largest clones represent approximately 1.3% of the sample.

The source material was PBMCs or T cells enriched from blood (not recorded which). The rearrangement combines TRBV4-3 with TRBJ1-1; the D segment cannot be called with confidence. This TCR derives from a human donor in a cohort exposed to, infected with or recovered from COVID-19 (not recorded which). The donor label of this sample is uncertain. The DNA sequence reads TGCGCCAGCAGCCAAGACCGCGGGCACCGAGCTTTCTTT. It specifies CASSQDRGHRAFF.